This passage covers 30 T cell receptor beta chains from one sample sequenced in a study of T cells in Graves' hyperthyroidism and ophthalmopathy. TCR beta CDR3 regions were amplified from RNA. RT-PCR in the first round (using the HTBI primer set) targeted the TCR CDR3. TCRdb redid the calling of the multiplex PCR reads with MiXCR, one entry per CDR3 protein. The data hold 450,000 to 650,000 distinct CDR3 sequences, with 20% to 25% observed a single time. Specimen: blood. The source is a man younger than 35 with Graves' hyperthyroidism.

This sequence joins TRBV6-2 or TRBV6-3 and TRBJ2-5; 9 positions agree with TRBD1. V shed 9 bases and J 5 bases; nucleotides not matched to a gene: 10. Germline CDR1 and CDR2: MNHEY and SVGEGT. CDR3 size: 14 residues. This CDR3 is CASRDRGERETQYF. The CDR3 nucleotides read TGTGCCAGTAGAGACAGGGGGGAAAGGGAGACCCAGTACTTC.

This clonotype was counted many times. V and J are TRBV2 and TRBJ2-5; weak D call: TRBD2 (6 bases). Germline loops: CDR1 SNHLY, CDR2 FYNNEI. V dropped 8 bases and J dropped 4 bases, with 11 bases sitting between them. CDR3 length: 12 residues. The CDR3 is CASWGEGETQYF. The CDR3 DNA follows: TGTGCCAGCTGGGGGGAAGGAGAGACCCAGTACTTC.

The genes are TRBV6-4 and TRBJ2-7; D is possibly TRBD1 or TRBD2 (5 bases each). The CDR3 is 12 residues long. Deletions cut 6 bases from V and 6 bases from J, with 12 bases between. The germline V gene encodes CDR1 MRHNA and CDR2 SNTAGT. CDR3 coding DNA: TGTGCCAGCAGAGACGGGGCTGGCGAGCAGTACTTC. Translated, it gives CASRDGAGEQYF.

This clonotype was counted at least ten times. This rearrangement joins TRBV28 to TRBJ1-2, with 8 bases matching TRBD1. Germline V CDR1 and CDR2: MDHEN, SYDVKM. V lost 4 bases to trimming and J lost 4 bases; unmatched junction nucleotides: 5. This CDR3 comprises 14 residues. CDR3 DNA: TGTGCCAGCAGTTCAGAGACAGGGGCCTATGGCTACACCTTC. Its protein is CASSSETGAYGYTF.

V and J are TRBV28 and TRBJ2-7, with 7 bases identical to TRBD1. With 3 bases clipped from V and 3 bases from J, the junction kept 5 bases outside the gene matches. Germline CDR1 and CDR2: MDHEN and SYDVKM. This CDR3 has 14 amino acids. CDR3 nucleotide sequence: TGTGCCAGCAGTTTTCGGGACAGATTCTACGAGCAGTACGTC. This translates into CASSFRDRFYEQYV.

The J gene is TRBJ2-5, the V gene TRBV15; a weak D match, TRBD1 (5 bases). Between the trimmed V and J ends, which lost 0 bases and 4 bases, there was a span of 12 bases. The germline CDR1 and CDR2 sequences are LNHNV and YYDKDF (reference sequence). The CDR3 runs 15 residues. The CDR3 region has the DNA TGTGCCACCAGCAGAGATCTAGTGACAGTAGAGACCCAGTACTTC. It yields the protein CATSRDLVTVETQYF.

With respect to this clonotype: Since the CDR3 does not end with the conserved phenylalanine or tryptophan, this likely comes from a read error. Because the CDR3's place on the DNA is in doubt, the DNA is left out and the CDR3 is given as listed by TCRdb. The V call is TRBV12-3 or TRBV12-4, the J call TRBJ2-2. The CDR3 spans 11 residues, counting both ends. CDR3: CASRLTGELWL.

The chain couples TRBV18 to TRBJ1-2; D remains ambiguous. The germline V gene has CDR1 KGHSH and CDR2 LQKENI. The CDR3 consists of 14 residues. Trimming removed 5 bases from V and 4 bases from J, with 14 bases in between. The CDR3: CASSGYKESYGYTF. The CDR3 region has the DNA TGTGCCAGCTCAGGCTACAAGGAGAGCTATGGCTACACCTTC.

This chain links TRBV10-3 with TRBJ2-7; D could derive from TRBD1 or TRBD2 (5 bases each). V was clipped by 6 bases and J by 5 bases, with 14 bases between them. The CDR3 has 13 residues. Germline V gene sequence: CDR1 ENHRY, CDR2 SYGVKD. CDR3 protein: CAIRGTGPDEQYF. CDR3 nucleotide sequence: TGTGCCATCAGGGGGACGGGACCTGACGAGCAGTACTTC.

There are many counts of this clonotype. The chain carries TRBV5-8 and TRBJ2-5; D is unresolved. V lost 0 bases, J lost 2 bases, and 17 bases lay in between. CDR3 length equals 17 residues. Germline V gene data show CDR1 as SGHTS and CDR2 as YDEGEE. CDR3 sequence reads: CASSLASTAWGQETQYF. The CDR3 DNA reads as TGTGCCAGCAGCTTGGCAAGTACAGCTTGGGGACAAGAGACCCAGTACTTC.

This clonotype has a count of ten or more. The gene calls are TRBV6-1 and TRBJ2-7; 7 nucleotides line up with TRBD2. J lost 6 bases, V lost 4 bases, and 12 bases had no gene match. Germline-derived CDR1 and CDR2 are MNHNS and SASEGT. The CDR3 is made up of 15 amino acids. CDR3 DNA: TGTGCCAGCAGTGGGTCGGGCGGGGGAGCTGCCGAGCAGTACTTC. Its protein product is CASSGSGGGAAEQYF.

Here the CDR3 DNA reads TGTGCCACCAGTGGTCCCAGGGGGCGGCAAGAGACCCAGTACTTC. Protein: CATSGPRGRQETQYF. The chain carries TRBV24-1 and TRBJ2-5; 8 bases map to TRBD1. The length of the CDR3 is 15 residues. J gave up 2 bases and V 5 bases, and 6 bases lay outside the gene matches. Germline V gene sequence: CDR1 KGHDR, CDR2 SFDVKD.

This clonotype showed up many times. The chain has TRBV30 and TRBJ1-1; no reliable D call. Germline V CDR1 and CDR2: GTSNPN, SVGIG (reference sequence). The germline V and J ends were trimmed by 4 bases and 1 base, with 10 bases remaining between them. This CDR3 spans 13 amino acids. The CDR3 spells CAWNFKENTEAFF. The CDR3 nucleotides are TGTGCCTGGAACTTCAAGGAGAACACTGAAGCTTTCTTT.

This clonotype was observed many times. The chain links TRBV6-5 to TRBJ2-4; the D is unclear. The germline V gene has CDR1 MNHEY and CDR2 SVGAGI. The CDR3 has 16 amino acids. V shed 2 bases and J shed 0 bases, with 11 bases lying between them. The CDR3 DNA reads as TGTGCCAGCAGTTACCGTCAACCGCGAGCCAAAAACATTCAGTACTTC. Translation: CASSYRQPRAKNIQYF.

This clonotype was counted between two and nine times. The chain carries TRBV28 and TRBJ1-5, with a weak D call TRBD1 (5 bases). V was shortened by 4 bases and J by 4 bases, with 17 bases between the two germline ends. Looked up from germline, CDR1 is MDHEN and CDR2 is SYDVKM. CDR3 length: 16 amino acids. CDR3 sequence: CASSSHTGPGNQPQHF. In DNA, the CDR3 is TGTGCCAGCAGTTCTCATACAGGCCCGGGGAATCAGCCCCAGCATTTT.

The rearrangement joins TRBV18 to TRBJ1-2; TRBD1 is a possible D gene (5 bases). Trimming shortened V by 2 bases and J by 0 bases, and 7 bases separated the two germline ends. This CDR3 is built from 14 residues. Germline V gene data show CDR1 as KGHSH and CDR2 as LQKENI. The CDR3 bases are TGTGCCAGCTCACCAGCAGGGACTAACTATGGCTACACCTTC. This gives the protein CASSPAGTNYGYTF.

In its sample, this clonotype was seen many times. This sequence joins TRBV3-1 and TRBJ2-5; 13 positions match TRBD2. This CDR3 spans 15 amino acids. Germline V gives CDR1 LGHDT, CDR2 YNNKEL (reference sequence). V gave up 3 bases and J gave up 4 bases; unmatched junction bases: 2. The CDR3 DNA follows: TGTGCCAGCAGCCACCGACTAGCGGGGGGAGAGACCCAGTACTTC. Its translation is CASSHRLAGGETQYF.

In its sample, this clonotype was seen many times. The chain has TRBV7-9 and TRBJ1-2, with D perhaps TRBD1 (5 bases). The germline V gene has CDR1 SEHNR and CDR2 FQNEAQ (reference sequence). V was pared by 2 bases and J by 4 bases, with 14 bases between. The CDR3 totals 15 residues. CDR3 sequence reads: CASSLPNRNTYGYTF. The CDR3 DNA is TGTGCCAGCAGCTTACCCAACAGGAACACCTATGGCTACACCTTC.

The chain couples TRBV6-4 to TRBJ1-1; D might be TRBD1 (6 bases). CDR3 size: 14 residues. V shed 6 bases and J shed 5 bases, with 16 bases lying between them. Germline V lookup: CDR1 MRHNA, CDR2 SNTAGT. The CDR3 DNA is TGTGCCAGCAGACCCGTACAGGGTTGGACTGAAGCTTTCTTT. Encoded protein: CASRPVQGWTEAFF.

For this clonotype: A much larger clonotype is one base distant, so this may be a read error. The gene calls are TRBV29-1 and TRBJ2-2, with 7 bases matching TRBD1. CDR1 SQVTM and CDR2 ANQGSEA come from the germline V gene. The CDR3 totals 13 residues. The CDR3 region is CSVGTGVTGELVF. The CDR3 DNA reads TGCAGCGTTGGTACAGGGGTCACCGGGGAGCTGGTTTTT.

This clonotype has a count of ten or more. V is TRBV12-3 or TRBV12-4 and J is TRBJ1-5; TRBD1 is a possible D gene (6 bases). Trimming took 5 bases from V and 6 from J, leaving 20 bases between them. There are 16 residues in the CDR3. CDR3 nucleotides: TGTGCCAGCAGTACCAGGGGAGGGGTTGTCGGTCAGCCCCAGCATTTT. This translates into CASSTRGGVVGQPQHF.

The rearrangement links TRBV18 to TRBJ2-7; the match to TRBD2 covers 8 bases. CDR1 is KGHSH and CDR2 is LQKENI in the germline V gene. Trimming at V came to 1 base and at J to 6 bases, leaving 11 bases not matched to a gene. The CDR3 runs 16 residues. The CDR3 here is CASSPRHSGEGTEQYF. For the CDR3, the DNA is TGTGCCAGCTCACCACGACATAGCGGGGAGGGGACCGAGCAGTACTTC. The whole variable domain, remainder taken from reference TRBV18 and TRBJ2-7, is NAGVMQNPRHLVRRRGQEARLRCSPMKGHSHVYWYRQLPEEGLKFMVYLQKENIIDESGMPKERFSAEFPKEGPSILRIQQVVRGDSAAYFCASSPRHSGEGTEQYFGPGTRLTVT.

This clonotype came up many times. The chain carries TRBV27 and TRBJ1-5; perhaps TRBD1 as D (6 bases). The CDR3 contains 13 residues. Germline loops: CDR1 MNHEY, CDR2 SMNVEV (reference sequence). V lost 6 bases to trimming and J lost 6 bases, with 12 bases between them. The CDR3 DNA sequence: TGTGCCAGCAGCAGGACAGCTACTCAGCCCCAGCATTTT. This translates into CASSRTATQPQHF.

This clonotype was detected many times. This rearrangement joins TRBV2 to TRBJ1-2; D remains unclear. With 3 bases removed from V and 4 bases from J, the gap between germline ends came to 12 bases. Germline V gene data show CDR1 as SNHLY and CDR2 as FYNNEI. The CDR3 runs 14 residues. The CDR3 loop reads CASSDKGWAYGYTF. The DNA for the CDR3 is TGTGCCAGCAGTGACAAGGGATGGGCCTATGGCTACACCTTC. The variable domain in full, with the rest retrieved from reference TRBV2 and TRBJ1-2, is EPEVTQTPSHQVTQMGQEVILRCVPISNHLYFYWYRQILGQKVEFLVSFYNNEISEKSEIFDDQFSVERPDGSNFTLKIRSTKLEDSAMYFCASSDKGWAYGYTFGSGTRLTVV.

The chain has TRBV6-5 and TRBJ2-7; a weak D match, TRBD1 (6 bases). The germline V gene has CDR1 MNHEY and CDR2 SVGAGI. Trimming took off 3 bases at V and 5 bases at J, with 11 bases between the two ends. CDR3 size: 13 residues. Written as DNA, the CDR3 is TGTGCCAGCAGTTATTTACAGGGAAACGAGCAGTACTTC. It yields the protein CASSYLQGNEQYF.

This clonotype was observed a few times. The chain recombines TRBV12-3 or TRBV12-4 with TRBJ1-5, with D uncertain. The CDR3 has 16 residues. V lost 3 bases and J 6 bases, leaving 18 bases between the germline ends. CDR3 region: CASSLYRTPNTQPQHF. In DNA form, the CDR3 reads TGTGCCAGCAGTTTGTACCGAACCCCTAACACTCAGCCCCAGCATTTT.

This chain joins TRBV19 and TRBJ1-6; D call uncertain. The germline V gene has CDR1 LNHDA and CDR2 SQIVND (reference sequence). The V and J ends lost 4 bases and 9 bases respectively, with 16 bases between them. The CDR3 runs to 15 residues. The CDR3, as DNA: TGTGCCAGTAGTAAGTTCCGGTCAGACGGTTCACCCCTCCACTTT. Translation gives CASSKFRSDGSPLHF.

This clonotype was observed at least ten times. The CDR3 DNA follows: TGCGCCAGCAGCCAAGGCCGCTGGGACTTTGGGGGGGAGACCCAGTACTTC. It translates to CASSQGRWDFGGETQYF. The chain couples TRBV4-1 to TRBJ2-5; D possibly corresponds to TRBD2 (6 bases). V was cut by 1 base and J by 5 bases, with 20 bases left in between. CDR1 and CDR2 (germline): MGHRA, YSYEKL. CDR3 length equals 17 residues.

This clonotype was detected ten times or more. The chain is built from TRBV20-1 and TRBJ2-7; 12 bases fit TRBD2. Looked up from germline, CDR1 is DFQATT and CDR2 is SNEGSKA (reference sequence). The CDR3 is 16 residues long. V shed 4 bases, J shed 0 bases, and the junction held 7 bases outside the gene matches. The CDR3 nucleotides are TGCAGTGCTACCGGACTAGCGGGGACCCGCTCCTACGAGCAGTACTTC. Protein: CSATGLAGTRSYEQYF.

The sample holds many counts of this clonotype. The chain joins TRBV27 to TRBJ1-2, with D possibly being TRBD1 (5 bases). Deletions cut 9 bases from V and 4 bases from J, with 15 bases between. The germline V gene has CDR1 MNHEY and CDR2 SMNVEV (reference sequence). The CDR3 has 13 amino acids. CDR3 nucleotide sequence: TGTGCCAGTAGTGGGGCAGCGAGCTATGGCTACACCTTC. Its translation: CASSGAASYGYTF.